The rows below give T cell receptor beta chains drawn from one sample of a study of Graves' ophthalmopathy and Graves' hyperthyroidism. TCRdb re-analysed the multiplex PCR reads in MiXCR, keeping a single row per CDR3 protein. The sample gives under 250,000 distinct CDR3 sequences, roughly 29% of which show up once; about 9.3% is in the top ten. Sequenced material: peripheral blood. The receptors stem from a man in his fifties or sixties with Graves' ophthalmopathy. CDR3s include the opening cysteine and the closing phenylalanine or tryptophan. D genes are given only for firm matches. Not every row has a clone size; where given, it reads once, few, many or a size class.

>TRBV6-2/TRBV6-3|TRBJ2-7|TRBD2|NA
TGTGCCAGCAGCCCCGAAGGTAGCGGGAGCGGTCTGCTCTTC
CASSPEGSGSGLLF
>TRBV20-1|TRBJ1-2|TRBD1|many
TGCAGTGCTGGGGGACAGGGAATCTATGGCTACACCTTC
CSAGGQGIYGYTF
>TRBV19|TRBJ2-5|NA|many
TGTGCCAGTAGTATCGGGACTTTAGCGGAGACCCAGTACTTC
CASSIGTLAETQYF
>TRBV28|TRBJ2-7|TRBD2|many
TGTGCCAGCAGCCTACCGCCGTTGGGACTAGCGGGAGGGATAGGCGAGCAGTACTTC
CASSLPPLGLAGGIGEQYF
>TRBV4-1|TRBJ2-7|NA|NA
TGCGCCAGCAGCCAAGATAGCCCCCGGGGGGCCGGCCCCACATCCTCCTACGAGCAGTACTTC
CASSQDSPRGAGPTSSYEQYF
>TRBV28|TRBJ1-5|NA|many
TGTGCCAGCAGGAAAACAGGGACTAGCAATCAGCCCCAGCATTTT
CASRKTGTSNQPQHF
>TRBV24-1|TRBJ2-7|NA|many
TGTGCCCCCCGCTACGAGCAGTACTTC
CAPRYEQYF
>TRBV27|TRBJ1-1|NA|many
TGTGCCAGCAGTTTATCGGCGGGGAAGGGGACTGAAGCTTTCTTT
CASSLSAGKGTEAFF
>TRBV27|TRBJ2-2|TRBD1|many
TGTGCCAGCTCGACAGGGTGGAACACCGGGGAGCTGTTTTTT
CASSTGWNTGELFF
>TRBV3-1|TRBJ2-7|NA|many
TGTGCCAGCAGCCAGAGCGAGTTTGGACGACAGTACTTC
CASSQSEFGRQYF
>TRBV28|TRBJ1-5|NA|many
TGTGCCAGCAGACCCCGGATAGGCGGTAACTTGGGCAATCAGCCCCAGCATTTT
CASRPRIGGNLGNQPQHF
>TRBV9|TRBJ1-2|NA|many
TGTGCCAGCAGCGTCGACCACGGACAGTATGGCTACACCTTC
CASSVDHGQYGYTF
>TRBV10-1|TRBJ2-7|TRBD1|many
TGCGCCAGTCCGACAGGGGGCTACGAGCAGTACTTC
CASPTGGYEQYF
>TRBV19|TRBJ2-7|NA|many
TGTGCCAGTAGTATGACTGAAGACGAGCAGTACTTC
CASSMTEDEQYF
>TRBV28|TRBJ2-5|NA|NA
TGTGCCAGCAGTCCCACTTTCCGGCGGACCCAGTACTTC
CASSPTFRRTQYF
>TRBV5-1|TRBJ1-1|TRBD1|many
TGCGCCAGCAGCTTGCAGGGGGACGCTGAAGCTTTCTTT
CASSLQGDAEAFF
>TRBV12-3/TRBV12-4|TRBJ2-7|NA|NA
TGTGCCAGCAGTTTTCCGCCAATGGGTCAGGGCGACGAGCAGTACTTC
CASSFPPMGQGDEQYF
>TRBV29-1|TRBJ1-2|NA|many
TGCAGCGTTGATTCAGGGGTCAACTATGGCTACACCTTC
CSVDSGVNYGYTF
>TRBV20-1|TRBJ2-7|TRBD1|many
TGCAGTGCCCGGGACAGCTACTACGAGCAGTACTTC
CSARDSYYEQYF
>TRBV12-3/TRBV12-4|TRBJ1-5|NA|NA
TGTGCCAGCAGTTTAGCAGGGGAAGGAAGCAATCAGCCCCAGCATTTT
CASSLAGEGSNQPQHF
>TRBV12-3/TRBV12-4|TRBJ2-7|NA|many
TGTGCCAGCAGTTCCTCTAGTAGGTCCTACGAGCAGTACTTC
CASSSSSRSYEQYF
>TRBV28|TRBJ2-7|TRBD2|NA
TGTGCCAGCAGCGATATAGCGGGAGTTGAGGGCGAGCAGTACTTC
CASSDIAGVEGEQYF
>TRBV7-2|TRBJ2-7|TRBD2|many
TGTGCCAGCAGCTTAAGCGGGAGCCTCCTTGGGGAGCAGTACTTC
CASSLSGSLLGEQYF
>TRBV28|TRBJ2-7|TRBD1|few
TGTGCCAGCAGGTCCGGGACAGGTGGCTCCGAGCAGTACTTC
CASRSGTGGSEQYF
>TRBV11-2|TRBJ2-5|TRBD2|many
TGTGCCAGCAGCTTCGGGGGGGGGCAGACCCAGTACTTC
CASSFGGGQTQYF
>TRBV6-2/TRBV6-3|TRBJ1-1|NA|many
TGTGCCAGCAGTTCGCGACAGATGAACACTGAAGCTTTCTTT
CASSSRQMNTEAFF
>TRBV5-1|TRBJ2-7|NA|many
TGCGCCAGCAGCTTGGAACCGGGTTTGGGAGGCGAGCAGTACTTC
CASSLEPGLGGEQYF
>TRBV28|TRBJ2-7|NA|many
TGTGCCAGCAGCGGAGGGGGTCTTTACGAGCAGTACTTC
CASSGGGLYEQYF
>TRBV11-2|TRBJ2-2|NA|many
TGTGCCAGCAGCCGCAATGGAGGGCGCCGACGCACCGGGGAGCTGTTTTTT
CASSRNGGRRRTGELFF
>TRBV27|TRBJ1-1|NA|many
TGTGCCAGCAGCAGAGGGAGTGAAGCTTTCTTT
CASSRGSEAFF
>TRBV12-3/TRBV12-4|TRBJ2-7|NA|NA
TGTGCCAGCAGACAAGACACCCCCTACGAGCAGTACTTC
CASRQDTPYEQYF
>TRBV27|TRBJ2-5|NA|many
TGTGCCAGCAGTTTTAACAATCAAGAGACCCAGTACTTC
CASSFNNQETQYF
>TRBV29-1|TRBJ2-7|NA|many
TGCAGCGTTGCCCAGTCCTACGAGCAGTACTTC
CSVAQSYEQYF
>TRBV28|TRBJ1-2|TRBD1|many
TGTGCCAGCAGTCGGACAGGAGGGTATGGCTACACCTTC
CASSRTGGYGYTF
>TRBV6-1|TRBJ1-2|NA|few
TGTGCCAGCAGACCCCTCGGGAGGGCTGCGAGCTATGGCTACACCTTC
CASRPLGRAASYGYTF
>TRBV5-1|TRBJ2-7|NA|many
TGCGCCAGCAGCTTGGCCAGTCAGGGAGACGAGCAGTACTTC
CASSLASQGDEQYF